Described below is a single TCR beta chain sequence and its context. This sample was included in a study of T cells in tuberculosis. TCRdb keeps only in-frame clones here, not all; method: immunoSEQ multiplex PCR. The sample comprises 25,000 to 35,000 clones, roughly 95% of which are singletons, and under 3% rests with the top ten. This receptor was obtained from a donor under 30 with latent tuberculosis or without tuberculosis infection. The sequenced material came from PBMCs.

The CDR3 spells CASSRDRISGNTIYF. CDR3 bases: TGCGCCAGCAGCCGGGACAGAATCTCTGGAAACACCATATATTTT. V gene TRBV4-3 combines with J gene TRBJ1-3, with 7 nucleotides matching TRBD1. V was clipped by 4 bases and J by 0 bases; unmatched bases: 3. In germline, CDR1 is LGHNA, CDR2 YSLEER. The CDR3 totals 15 residues.